This T cell receptor (beta chain) was documented in a study of cytomegalovirus exposure and HLA in healthy donors. General observations from the study: On later analysis, the bulk of CMV-associated TCR beta chains appeared to be HLA-restricted. The likely explanation for a cluster of highly shared sequence variants was sequencing artifact.

This clone was detected only a few times. Its specificity is not known. Both 60 Vbeta primers and 13 Jbeta primers went into the PCR. Only in-frame clones appear in the TCRdb table, and some are missing; sequencing was by immunoSEQ multiplex PCR. The table shows some 170,000 clones, with roughly 8.7% occurring only once. V was trimmed by 0 bases and J by 2 bases, leaving 10 bases between them. Germline lookup yields CDR1 KGHSH and CDR2 LQKENI. The CDR3 spans 15 residues. Input material: PBMCs. The sequence derives from a woman in her 30s in good health and CMV-seropositive. V gene TRBV18 combines with J gene TRBJ1-1; D may be TRBD1 (5 bases). CDR3 in amino acids: CASSPPTVINTEAFF. The CDR3 nucleotides are TGTGCCAGCTCACCACCGACAGTTATTAACACTGAAGCTTTCTTT. The whole variable domain, remainder taken from reference TRBV18 and TRBJ1-1, is NAGVMQNPRHLVRRRGQEARLRCSPMKGHSHVYWYRQLPEEGLKFMVYLQKENIIDESGMPKERFSAEFPKEGPSILRIQQVVRGDSAAYFCASSPPTVINTEAFFGQGTRLTVV.